The clone carrying this T cell receptor beta chain was detected a few times. What it binds is not known. Donors had nominal health at sampling but likely had unrecorded immune exposures. V trimming: 1 base; J trimming: 7 bases; junction bases outside the gene matches: 4. The CDR3 extends over 14 amino acids. Germline assignment: CDR1 SGHVS and CDR2 FQNEAQ. The record originates from a study of cytomegalovirus exposure and HLA in healthy donors. General study findings and limits: Specificity for CMV antigens was confirmed in vitro for a few of the CMV-associated chains. TCR beta V- and J-gene trimming, according to a later analysis, was linked to a missense DCLRE1C variant. In a later analysis, several top co-occurrence clusters appeared linked to parvovirus B19, influenza, CMV and Epstein-Barr virus.

PCR was performed using 60 Vbeta and 13 Jbeta primers. The repertoire was sequenced with immunoSEQ multiplex PCR; TCRdb's copy has only in-frame clones and lacks some. The sample consists of about 130,000 clones, approximately 61% of them appearing once. Sequencing was done on a sample of PBMCs. The V gene is TRBV7-8, the J gene TRBJ1-2; 9 nucleotides agree with TRBD1. This TCR came from a man aged 25-45 years in good health and CMV-seropositive. CDR3 coding DNA: TGTGCCAGCAGCTTAGTAACAGGGGGCGGTGGCTACACCTTC. Translated: CASSLVTGGGGYTF.